This entry is about one T cell receptor (beta chain). This sample is drawn from a study of blood T cell repertoires in COVID-19. Study-level information: Spain, Italy and the United States supplied samples that represented acute and convalescent COVID-19. The analysed material was cDNA or gDNA that came from T cells, B-cell-depleted T cells, or PBMCs.

Measured with immunoSEQ multiplex PCR; TCRdb has only the in-frame clones, and not every one. The table includes 280,000 or so clones, approximately 85% detected once. CDR1 is SGDLS and CDR2 is YYNGEE in the germline V gene. V gave up 4 bases and J gave up 2 bases, with 18 bases separating them. CDR3 length: 16 amino acids. The rearrangement links TRBV9 to TRBJ1-1; maybe TRBD1 (5 bases). This TCR came from a man aged 18 to 30 with active or convalescent COVID-19. The sequenced sample consisted of peripheral blood. In DNA, the CDR3 is TGTGCCAGCAGCCTAGTTGGGGGGTCTTCTAACACTGAAGCTTTCTTT. It translates to CASSLVGGSSNTEAFF.